Described below is a single T cell receptor beta chain sequence and its context. The source of the sample is a study of blood T cell repertoires in COVID-19. Study-wide context: COVID-19 samples, acute and convalescent, were from the United States, Italy and Spain. PBMCs, B-cell-depleted T cells, or T cells provided the cDNA or gDNA that made up the material.

The CDR3 covers 14 residues. Trimming left V 1 base short and J 1 base short, with 8 bases between. Germline assignment: CDR1 LNHNV and CDR2 YYDKDF (reference sequence). How the authors handled the data: Reference gene primer amplification in the assay estimated nucleated cell counts. Clones were read by immunoSEQ multiplex PCR, and TCRdb kept only the in-frame ones, dropping some. V and J calls and clone size are copied from that table; D and trimming were computed from the DNA. The sample consists of roughly 60,000 clones, 90% of them appearing once. Sequenced input: peripheral blood. The source is an elderly woman with active COVID-19. The chain links TRBV15 to TRBJ2-7, with D maybe TRBD1 (5 bases). CDR3 DNA: TGTGCCACCAGCAGAGGGCAGGGTTCCTACGAGCAGTACGTC. Residues: CATSRGQGSYEQYV.